These T cell receptor beta chains were read from a single sample in a study of OX40 agonist ivuxolimab in advanced cancers. Libraries were prepared by immunoSEQ multiplex PCR; TCRdb keeps only in-frame clonotypes and omits some of them. The data show 69,000 or so clones, approximately 90% seen once. The sequencing used CD4+ or CD8+ T cells sorted from blood, collected in a trial of the OX40 agonist ivuxolimab. These receptors were collected from an adult with an advanced solid tumor such as melanoma, head and neck, liver or kidney cancer. The CDR3 runs from the conserved cysteine through the conserved F or W. Each record gives: D gene, CDR3 length, J gene, V gene, clone size, CDR3 DNA, CDR3 protein. D genes are given only for firm matches. Only part of the rows carry a size: once, few, many, or a class if the clone is expanded.

d_call: TRBD2; cdr3_length: 14; j_call: TRBJ2-3; v_call: TRBV27; clone_size: .; cdr3_nt: TGTGCCAGCAGTTTGCGGGGGAGAGCAGATACGCAGTATTTT; cdr3_aa: CASSLRGRADTQYF
d_call: .; cdr3_length: 15; j_call: TRBJ2-2; v_call: TRBV7-9; clone_size: few; cdr3_nt: TGTGCCAGCAGCTTAGGGTCCGGGAACACCGGGGAGCTGTTTTTT; cdr3_aa: CASSLGSGNTGELFF
d_call: .; cdr3_length: 16; j_call: TRBJ2-2; v_call: TRBV5-8; clone_size: once; cdr3_nt: TGTGCCAGCAGCTTGTTCGACTATACGAACACCGGGGAGCTGTTTTTT; cdr3_aa: CASSLFDYTNTGELFF
d_call: .; cdr3_length: 12; j_call: TRBJ2-5; v_call: TRBV11-2; clone_size: few; cdr3_nt: TGTGCCAGCAGCTTTGCGGGAGAGACCCAGTACTTC; cdr3_aa: CASSFAGETQYF
d_call: .; cdr3_length: 13; j_call: TRBJ1-3; v_call: TRBV7-2; clone_size: once; cdr3_nt: TGTGCCAGCAGGCCTGGTTTTGGAAACACCATATATTTT; cdr3_aa: CASRPGFGNTIYF
d_call: TRBD1; cdr3_length: 14; j_call: TRBJ2-1; v_call: TRBV6-1; clone_size: .; cdr3_nt: TGTGCCAGCGCCACAGGGGGGACCTACAATGAGCAGTTCTTC; cdr3_aa: CASATGGTYNEQFF
d_call: TRBD2; cdr3_length: 14; j_call: TRBJ2-1; v_call: TRBV5-1; clone_size: .; cdr3_nt: TGCGCCAGCAGCCTGACTAGCGGGGACAATGAGCAGTTCTTC; cdr3_aa: CASSLTSGDNEQFF
d_call: TRBD2; cdr3_length: 15; j_call: TRBJ2-3; v_call: TRBV6-6; clone_size: once; cdr3_nt: TGTGCCAGCAGTTACCGGGGGGGCGGGACAGATACGCAGTATTTT; cdr3_aa: CASSYRGGGTDTQYF
d_call: TRBD2; cdr3_length: 14; j_call: TRBJ2-1; v_call: TRBV7-2; clone_size: .; cdr3_nt: TGTGCCAGCAGCTTAGCTGGGACTATAAGTGAGCAGTTCTTC; cdr3_aa: CASSLAGTISEQFF
d_call: TRBD2; cdr3_length: 17; j_call: TRBJ2-3; v_call: TRBV27; clone_size: .; cdr3_nt: TGTGCCAGCAGTTTAGGCACAGCGGGGATTGGCACAGATACGCAGTATTTT; cdr3_aa: CASSLGTAGIGTDTQYF
d_call: .; cdr3_length: 13; j_call: TRBJ1-2; v_call: TRBV2; clone_size: .; cdr3_nt: TGTGCCAGCAGTCTCGGGGGGGACCGCGGCTACACCTTC; cdr3_aa: CASSLGGDRGYTF
d_call: TRBD2; cdr3_length: 16; j_call: TRBJ2-1; v_call: TRBV28; clone_size: .; cdr3_nt: TGTGCCAGCAGTTCCCGGGAGGGGGTAGTTCTAGGTGAGCAGTTCTTC; cdr3_aa: CASSSREGVVLGEQFF
d_call: .; cdr3_length: 13; j_call: TRBJ1-4; v_call: TRBV28; clone_size: once; cdr3_nt: TGTGCCAGCGGATGGGACACGGGGTCCCCATTGTTTTTT; cdr3_aa: CASGWDTGSPLFF
d_call: TRBD1; cdr3_length: 16; j_call: TRBJ2-3; v_call: TRBV28; clone_size: .; cdr3_nt: TGTGCCAGCAGTTTTAGCCCACAGGGGGCGACAGATACGCAGTATTTT; cdr3_aa: CASSFSPQGATDTQYF
d_call: .; cdr3_length: 13; j_call: TRBJ1-1; v_call: TRBV5-6; clone_size: .; cdr3_nt: TGTGCCAGCAGTTCGGACACGAACACTGAAGCTTTCTTT; cdr3_aa: CASSSDTNTEAFF
d_call: .; cdr3_length: 13; j_call: TRBJ2-6; v_call: TRBV19; clone_size: .; cdr3_nt: TGTGCCAGTAGTATCGGGGTGGCCAACGTCCTGACTTTC; cdr3_aa: CASSIGVANVLTF
d_call: TRBD1; cdr3_length: 14; j_call: TRBJ1-5; v_call: TRBV27; clone_size: .; cdr3_nt: TGTGCCAGCAGTGCGGGACAGGGAGATCAGCCCCAGCATTTT; cdr3_aa: CASSAGQGDQPQHF
d_call: TRBD1; cdr3_length: 15; j_call: TRBJ2-7; v_call: TRBV6-5; clone_size: .; cdr3_nt: TGTGCCAGCAGTTACTGGGGGGGACAGGGGTCCGAGCAGTACTTC; cdr3_aa: CASSYWGGQGSEQYF
d_call: .; cdr3_length: 14; j_call: TRBJ2-3; v_call: TRBV19; clone_size: .; cdr3_nt: TGTGCCAGTAGTCCCGGTAATCGGGTAGATACGCAGTATTTT; cdr3_aa: CASSPGNRVDTQYF
d_call: TRBD2; cdr3_length: 16; j_call: TRBJ2-1; v_call: TRBV4-1; clone_size: .; cdr3_nt: TGCGCCAGCAGCCTACCTACTAGCGGGGGGGCCGGTGAGCAGTTCTTC; cdr3_aa: CASSLPTSGGAGEQFF
d_call: .; cdr3_length: 14; j_call: TRBJ2-3; v_call: TRBV2; clone_size: .; cdr3_nt: TGTGCCAGCAAGATAAAGCCTAGCACAGATACGCAGTATTTT; cdr3_aa: CASKIKPSTDTQYF
d_call: .; cdr3_length: 11; j_call: TRBJ1-2; v_call: TRBV20-1; clone_size: .; cdr3_nt: TGCAGTGCGAGGACTAACTATGGCTACACCTTC; cdr3_aa: CSARTNYGYTF
d_call: .; cdr3_length: 16; j_call: TRBJ1-1; v_call: TRBV4-1; clone_size: .; cdr3_nt: TGCGCCAGCAGCCAAAGTGGAGGGGAGGTGAACACTGAAGCTTTCTTT; cdr3_aa: CASSQSGGEVNTEAFF
d_call: .; cdr3_length: 17; j_call: TRBJ2-1; v_call: TRBV5-1; clone_size: .; cdr3_nt: TGCGCCAGCAGCTTGGCCAGCGAGGGGGGAACTTACAATGAGCAGTTCTTC; cdr3_aa: CASSLASEGGTYNEQFF
d_call: .; cdr3_length: 16; j_call: TRBJ1-5; v_call: TRBV5-8; clone_size: .; cdr3_nt: TGTGCCAGCATCAGACGGGGAACCGAAAATATCCAGCCCCAGCATTTT; cdr3_aa: CASIRRGTENIQPQHF
d_call: TRBD1; cdr3_length: 13; j_call: TRBJ1-2; v_call: TRBV6-1; clone_size: .; cdr3_nt: TGTGCCAGCAGGGGGACAGTAAACTATGGCTACACCTTC; cdr3_aa: CASRGTVNYGYTF
d_call: TRBD1; cdr3_length: 15; j_call: TRBJ2-7; v_call: TRBV5-5; clone_size: .; cdr3_nt: TGTGCCAGCAGCTTGACCGGGACAGGGACCTACGAGCAGTACTTC; cdr3_aa: CASSLTGTGTYEQYF
d_call: .; cdr3_length: 13; j_call: TRBJ1-1; v_call: TRBV2; clone_size: .; cdr3_nt: TGTGCCAGCAAGAGGGAAATGAACACTGAAGCTTTCTTT; cdr3_aa: CASKREMNTEAFF
d_call: .; cdr3_length: 14; j_call: TRBJ1-5; v_call: TRBV2; clone_size: .; cdr3_nt: TGTGCCAGCAGTGAACAGAATAGCAATCAGCCCCAGCATTTT; cdr3_aa: CASSEQNSNQPQHF
d_call: TRBD1; cdr3_length: 12; j_call: TRBJ2-7; v_call: TRBV29-1; clone_size: .; cdr3_nt: TGCAGCGCCGCGGGACAGGCGTACGAGCAGTACTTC; cdr3_aa: CSAAGQAYEQYF
d_call: TRBD1; cdr3_length: 16; j_call: TRBJ1-2; v_call: TRBV2; clone_size: .; cdr3_nt: TGTGCCAGCAGTGAGGGACAGGCGGCTACGGCCTATGGCTACACCTTC; cdr3_aa: CASSEGQAATAYGYTF
d_call: TRBD1; cdr3_length: 13; j_call: TRBJ2-1; v_call: TRBV27; clone_size: once; cdr3_nt: TGTGCCAGCAGACGGATACAGGGGAATGAGCAGTTCTTC; cdr3_aa: CASRRIQGNEQFF
d_call: TRBD2; cdr3_length: 16; j_call: TRBJ2-7; v_call: TRBV4-1; clone_size: .; cdr3_nt: TGCGCCAGCAGCCAAATATATAGCGGGGCCGGCTGGGAGCAGTACTTC; cdr3_aa: CASSQIYSGAGWEQYF
d_call: .; cdr3_length: 14; j_call: TRBJ1-5; v_call: TRBV2; clone_size: .; cdr3_nt: TGTGCCAGCAGTGAGGGCGGGCCGGGACAGCCCCAGCATTTT; cdr3_aa: CASSEGGPGQPQHF
d_call: .; cdr3_length: 14; j_call: TRBJ2-7; v_call: TRBV28; clone_size: once; cdr3_nt: TGTGCCAGCAGTCGCCCCCAGGGGTCCTACGAGCAGTACTTC; cdr3_aa: CASSRPQGSYEQYF
d_call: .; cdr3_length: 16; j_call: TRBJ1-6; v_call: TRBV29-1; clone_size: .; cdr3_nt: TGCAGCGTGACCAGGGGCTTAGGGTCCTATAATTCACCCCTCCACTTT; cdr3_aa: CSVTRGLGSYNSPLHF
d_call: .; cdr3_length: 13; j_call: TRBJ2-1; v_call: TRBV6-6; clone_size: .; cdr3_nt: TGTGCCAGCAAGGACAGATCCTACAATGAGCAGTTCTTC; cdr3_aa: CASKDRSYNEQFF
d_call: .; cdr3_length: 13; j_call: TRBJ1-5; v_call: TRBV30; clone_size: .; cdr3_nt: TGTGCCTGGAGTAACAGGGAGGATCAGCCCCAGCATTTT; cdr3_aa: CAWSNREDQPQHF
d_call: TRBD1; cdr3_length: 12; j_call: TRBJ1-1; v_call: TRBV6-5; clone_size: .; cdr3_nt: TGTGCCACCGGGACAGGGGGAACTGAAGCTTTCTTT; cdr3_aa: CATGTGGTEAFF
d_call: .; cdr3_length: 14; j_call: TRBJ2-5; v_call: TRBV5-4; clone_size: .; cdr3_nt: TGTGCCAGCAGCTTGGGCAGGATTCAAGAGACCCAGTACTTC; cdr3_aa: CASSLGRIQETQYF
d_call: .; cdr3_length: 17; j_call: TRBJ2-3; v_call: TRBV4-2; clone_size: .; cdr3_nt: TGTGCCAGCAGCCAAGATCAGGGGACTACCAGACCGGATACGCAGTATTTT; cdr3_aa: CASSQDQGTTRPDTQYF
d_call: .; cdr3_length: 15; j_call: TRBJ2-2; v_call: TRBV18; clone_size: .; cdr3_nt: TGTGCCAGCTCACCACCAGCGACGAACACCGGGGAGCTGTTTTTT; cdr3_aa: CASSPPATNTGELFF
d_call: TRBD1; cdr3_length: 12; j_call: TRBJ1-1; v_call: TRBV29-1; clone_size: once; cdr3_nt: TGCAGCGTGGGACAGATGGGCACTGAAGCTTTCTTT; cdr3_aa: CSVGQMGTEAFF
d_call: TRBD1; cdr3_length: 15; j_call: TRBJ1-5; v_call: TRBV6-1; clone_size: once; cdr3_nt: TGTGCCAGCAGTGAAAGTAGACAGGGGCTTCAGCCCCAGCATTTT; cdr3_aa: CASSESRQGLQPQHF
d_call: .; cdr3_length: 11; j_call: TRBJ2-7; v_call: TRBV20-1; clone_size: .; cdr3_nt: TGCAGTGCTAGCCAGGGGTACGAGCAGTACTTC; cdr3_aa: CSASQGYEQYF
d_call: .; cdr3_length: 16; j_call: TRBJ2-1; v_call: TRBV7-8; clone_size: .; cdr3_nt: TGTGCCAGCAGCTTATTACCCGGGGTAGGGGACAATGAGCAGTTCTTC; cdr3_aa: CASSLLPGVGDNEQFF
d_call: .; cdr3_length: 16; j_call: TRBJ2-2; v_call: TRBV18; clone_size: .; cdr3_nt: TGTGCCAGCTCACCCCGACAGGACTCGAACACCGGGGAGCTGTTTTTT; cdr3_aa: CASSPRQDSNTGELFF
d_call: TRBD1; cdr3_length: 16; j_call: TRBJ1-4; v_call: TRBV5-1; clone_size: .; cdr3_nt: TGCGCCAGCAGCTTGGGACAGGGGAACAACTTAGAAAAACTGTTTTTT; cdr3_aa: CASSLGQGNNLEKLFF
d_call: .; cdr3_length: 11; j_call: TRBJ2-1; v_call: TRBV27; clone_size: once; cdr3_nt: TGTGCCAGCAGCATGTTCAATGAGCAGTTCTTC; cdr3_aa: CASSMFNEQFF
d_call: .; cdr3_length: 13; j_call: TRBJ1-2; v_call: TRBV9; clone_size: few; cdr3_nt: TGTGCCAGCAGCGTAGAGAATAACTATGGCTACACCTTC; cdr3_aa: CASSVENNYGYTF
d_call: .; cdr3_length: 13; j_call: TRBJ1-2; v_call: TRBV2; clone_size: once; cdr3_nt: TGTGCCAGCAGTGTGTCTCAGAACTATGGCTACACCTTC; cdr3_aa: CASSVSQNYGYTF